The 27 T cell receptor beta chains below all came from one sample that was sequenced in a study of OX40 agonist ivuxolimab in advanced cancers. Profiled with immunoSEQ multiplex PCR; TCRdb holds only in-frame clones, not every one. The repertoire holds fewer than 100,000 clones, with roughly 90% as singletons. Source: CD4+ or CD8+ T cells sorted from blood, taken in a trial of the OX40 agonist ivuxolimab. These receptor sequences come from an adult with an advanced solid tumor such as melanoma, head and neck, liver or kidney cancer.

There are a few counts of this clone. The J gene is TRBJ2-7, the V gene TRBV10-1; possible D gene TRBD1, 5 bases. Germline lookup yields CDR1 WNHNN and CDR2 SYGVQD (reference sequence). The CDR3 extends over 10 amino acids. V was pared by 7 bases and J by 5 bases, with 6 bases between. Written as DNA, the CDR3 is TGCGCCAGCACAGGGCACGAGCAGTACTTC. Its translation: CASTGHEQYF.

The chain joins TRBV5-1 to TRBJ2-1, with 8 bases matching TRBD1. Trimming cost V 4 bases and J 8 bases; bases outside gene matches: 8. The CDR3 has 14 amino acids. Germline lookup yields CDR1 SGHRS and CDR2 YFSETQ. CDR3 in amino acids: CASSITGGNDEQFF. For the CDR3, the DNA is TGCGCCAGCAGCATCACAGGGGGGAACGATGAGCAGTTCTTC.

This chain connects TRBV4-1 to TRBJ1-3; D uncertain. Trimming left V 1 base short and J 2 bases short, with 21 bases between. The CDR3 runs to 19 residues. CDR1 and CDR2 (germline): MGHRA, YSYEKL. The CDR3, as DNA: TGCGCCAGCAGCCAAGGGGCCGTTCCCGGGAGGGAAACTGGAAACACCATATATTTT. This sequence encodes CASSQGAVPGRETGNTIYF.

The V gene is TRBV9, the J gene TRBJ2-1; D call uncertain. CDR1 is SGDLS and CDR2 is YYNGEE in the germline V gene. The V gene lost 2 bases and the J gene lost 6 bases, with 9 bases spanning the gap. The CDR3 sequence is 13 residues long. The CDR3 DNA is TGTGCCAGCAGCGTCTCCATAGCCAATGAGCAGTTCTTC. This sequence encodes CASSVSIANEQFF.

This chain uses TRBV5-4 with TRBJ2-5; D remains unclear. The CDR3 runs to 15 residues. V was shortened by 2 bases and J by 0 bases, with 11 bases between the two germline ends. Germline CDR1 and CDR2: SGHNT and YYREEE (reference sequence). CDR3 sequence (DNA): TGTGCCAGCAGCTTCTACTCTTGGTACCAAGAGACCCAGTACTTC. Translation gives CASSFYSWYQETQYF.

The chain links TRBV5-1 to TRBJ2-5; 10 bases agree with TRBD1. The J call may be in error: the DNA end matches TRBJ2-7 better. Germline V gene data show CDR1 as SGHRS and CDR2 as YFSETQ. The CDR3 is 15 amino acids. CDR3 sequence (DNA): TGCGCCAGCAGCTTGCTCCCTGGACAGGGGGGCGAGCAGTACTTC. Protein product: CASSLLPGQGGEQYF.

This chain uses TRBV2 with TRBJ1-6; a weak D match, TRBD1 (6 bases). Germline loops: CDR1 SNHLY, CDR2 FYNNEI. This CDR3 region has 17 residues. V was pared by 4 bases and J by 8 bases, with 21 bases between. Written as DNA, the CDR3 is TGTGCCAGCAGTGGAATAGCCAGGACAGAAATTTATTCACCCCTCCACTTT. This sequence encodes CASSGIARTEIYSPLHF.

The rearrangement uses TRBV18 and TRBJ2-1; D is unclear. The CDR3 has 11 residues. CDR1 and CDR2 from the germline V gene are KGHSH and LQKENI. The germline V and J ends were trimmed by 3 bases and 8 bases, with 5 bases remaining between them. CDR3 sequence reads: CASSPRYEQFF. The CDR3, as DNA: TGTGCCAGCTCACCGAGGTATGAGCAGTTCTTC.

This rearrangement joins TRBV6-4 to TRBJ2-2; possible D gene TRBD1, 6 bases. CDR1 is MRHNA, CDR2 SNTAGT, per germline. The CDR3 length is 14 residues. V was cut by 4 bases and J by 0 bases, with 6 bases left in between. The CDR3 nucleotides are TGTGCCAGCAGTGGACAGGCGAACACCGGGGAGCTGTTTTTT. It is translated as CASSGQANTGELFF.

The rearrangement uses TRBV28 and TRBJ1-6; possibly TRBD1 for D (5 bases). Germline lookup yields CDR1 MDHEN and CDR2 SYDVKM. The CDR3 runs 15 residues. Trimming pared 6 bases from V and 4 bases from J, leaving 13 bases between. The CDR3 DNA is TGTGCCAGCAGCCCCCGACAGCTATATAATTCACCCCTCCACTTT. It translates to CASSPRQLYNSPLHF.

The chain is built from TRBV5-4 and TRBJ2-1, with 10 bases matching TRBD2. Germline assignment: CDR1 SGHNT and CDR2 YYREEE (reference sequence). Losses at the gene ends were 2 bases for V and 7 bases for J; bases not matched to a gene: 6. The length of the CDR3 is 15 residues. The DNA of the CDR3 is TGTGCCAGCAGCTTTATCCTAGCGGGAGCTAATGAGCAGTTCTTC. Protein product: CASSFILAGANEQFF.

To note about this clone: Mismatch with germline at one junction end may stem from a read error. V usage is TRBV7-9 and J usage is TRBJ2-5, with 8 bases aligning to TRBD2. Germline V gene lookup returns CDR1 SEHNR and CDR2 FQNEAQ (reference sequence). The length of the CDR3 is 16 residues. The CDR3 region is CASSLARGAGQGTQYF. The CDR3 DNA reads TGTGCCAGCAGCTTAGCGCGGGGGGCAGGGCAAGGGACCCAGTACTTC.

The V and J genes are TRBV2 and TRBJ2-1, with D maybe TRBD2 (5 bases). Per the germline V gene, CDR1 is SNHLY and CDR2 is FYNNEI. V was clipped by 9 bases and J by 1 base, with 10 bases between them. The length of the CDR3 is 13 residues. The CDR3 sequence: CASKRPSYNEQFF. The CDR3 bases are TGTGCCAGTAAGCGGCCATCCTACAATGAGCAGTTCTTC.

CDR3 coding DNA: TGCGCCAGCAGCCAAGGGGGTCTAGGAGGGAGTCCTTATACGCAGTATTTT. Translation: CASSQGGLGGSPYTQYF. The chain joins TRBV4-1 to TRBJ2-3; perhaps TRBD2 as D (6 bases). CDR1 and CDR2 from the germline V gene are MGHRA and YSYEKL. V dropped 1 base and J dropped 7 bases, with 21 bases sitting between them. The CDR3 runs to 17 residues.

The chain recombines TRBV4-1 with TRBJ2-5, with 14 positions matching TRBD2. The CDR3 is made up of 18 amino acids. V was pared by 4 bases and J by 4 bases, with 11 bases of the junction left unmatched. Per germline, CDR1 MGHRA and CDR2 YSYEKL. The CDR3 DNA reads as TGCGCCAGCAGCCTTCGACTAGCGGGAGGGCCTCATTTAGAGACCCAGTACTTC. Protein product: CASSLRLAGGPHLETQYF.

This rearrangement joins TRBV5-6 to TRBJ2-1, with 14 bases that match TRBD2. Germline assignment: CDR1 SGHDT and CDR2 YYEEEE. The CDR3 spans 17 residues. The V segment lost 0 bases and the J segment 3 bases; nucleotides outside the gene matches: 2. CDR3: CASSLAGLAGGYNEQFF. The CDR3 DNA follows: TGTGCCAGCAGCTTGGCCGGACTAGCGGGAGGCTACAATGAGCAGTTCTTC.

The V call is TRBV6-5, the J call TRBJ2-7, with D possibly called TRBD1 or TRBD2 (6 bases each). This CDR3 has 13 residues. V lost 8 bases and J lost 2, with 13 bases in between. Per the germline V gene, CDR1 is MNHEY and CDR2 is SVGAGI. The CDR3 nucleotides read TGTGCCAGCCGGCGGGACACCCCCTACGAGCAGTACTTC. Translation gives CASRRDTPYEQYF.

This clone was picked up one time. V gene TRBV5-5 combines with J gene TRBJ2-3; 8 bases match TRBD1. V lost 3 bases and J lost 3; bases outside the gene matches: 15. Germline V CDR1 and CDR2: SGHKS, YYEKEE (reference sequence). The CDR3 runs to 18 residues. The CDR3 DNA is TGTGCCAGCAGCTCCCCTCGCAGGGGGCCCGTTAGTACAGATACGCAGTATTTT. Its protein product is CASSSPRRGPVSTDTQYF. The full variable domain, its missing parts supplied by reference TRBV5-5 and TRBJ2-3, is DAGVTQSPTHLIKTRGQQVTLRCSPISGHKSVSWYQQVLGQGPQFIFQYYEKEERGRGNFPDRFSARQFPNYSSELNVNALLLGDSALYLCASSSPRRGPVSTDTQYFGPGTRLTVL.

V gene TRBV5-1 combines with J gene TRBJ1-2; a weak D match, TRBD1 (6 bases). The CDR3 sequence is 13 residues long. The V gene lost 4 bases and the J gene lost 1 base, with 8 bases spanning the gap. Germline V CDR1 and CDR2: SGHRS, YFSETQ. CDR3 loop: CASSPDSNYGYTF. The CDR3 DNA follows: TGCGCCAGCAGCCCGGACAGTAACTATGGCTACACCTTC. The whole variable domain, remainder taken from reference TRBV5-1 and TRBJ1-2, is KAGVTQTPRYLIKTRGQQVTLSCSPISGHRSVSWYQQTPGQGLQFLFEYFSETQRNKGNFPGRFSGRQFSNSRSEMNVSTLELGDSALYLCASSPDSNYGYTFGSGTRLTVV.

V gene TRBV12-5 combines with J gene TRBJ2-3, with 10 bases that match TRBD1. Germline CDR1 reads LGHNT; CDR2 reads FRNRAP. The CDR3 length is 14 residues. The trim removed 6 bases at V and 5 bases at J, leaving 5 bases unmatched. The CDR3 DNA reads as TGTGCTAGTGGCCCCGGACAGGGGGAAGATACGCAGTATTTT. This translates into CASGPGQGEDTQYF. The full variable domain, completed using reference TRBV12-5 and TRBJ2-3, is DARVTQTPRHKVTEMGQEVTMRCQPILGHNTVFWYRQTMMQGLELLAYFRNRAPLDDSGMPKDRFSAEMPDATLATLKIQPSEPRDSAVYFCASGPGQGEDTQYFGPGTRLTVL.

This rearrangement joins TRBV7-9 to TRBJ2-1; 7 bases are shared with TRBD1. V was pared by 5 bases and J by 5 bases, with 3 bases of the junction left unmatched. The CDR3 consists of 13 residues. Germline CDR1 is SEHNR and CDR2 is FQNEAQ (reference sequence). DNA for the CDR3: TGTGCCAGCAGCACCGGACAGGACAATGAGCAGTTCTTC. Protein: CASSTGQDNEQFF. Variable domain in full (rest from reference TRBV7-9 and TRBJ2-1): DTGVSQNPRHKITKRGQNVTFRCDPISEHNRLYWYRQTLGQGPEFLTYFQNEAQLEKSRLLSDRFSAERPKGSFSTLEIQRTEQGDSAMYLCASSTGQDNEQFFGPGTRLTVL.

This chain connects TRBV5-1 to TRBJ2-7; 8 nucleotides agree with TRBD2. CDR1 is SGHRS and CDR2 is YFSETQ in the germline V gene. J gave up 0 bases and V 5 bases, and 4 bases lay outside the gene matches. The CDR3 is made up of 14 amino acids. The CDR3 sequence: CASSGGTSSYEQYF. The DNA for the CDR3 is TGCGCCAGCAGTGGGGGGACTAGCTCCTACGAGCAGTACTTC. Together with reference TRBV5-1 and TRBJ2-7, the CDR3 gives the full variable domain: KAGVTQTPRYLIKTRGQQVTLSCSPISGHRSVSWYQQTPGQGLQFLFEYFSETQRNKGNFPGRFSGRQFSNSRSEMNVSTLELGDSALYLCASSGGTSSYEQYFGPGTRLTVT.

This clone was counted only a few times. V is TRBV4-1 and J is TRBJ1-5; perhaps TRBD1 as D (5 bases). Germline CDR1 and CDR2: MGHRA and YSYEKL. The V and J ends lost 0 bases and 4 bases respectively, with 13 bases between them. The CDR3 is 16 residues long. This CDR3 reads CASSQDGGTGNQPQHF. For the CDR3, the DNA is TGCGCCAGCAGCCAAGATGGCGGAACAGGTAATCAGCCCCAGCATTTT.

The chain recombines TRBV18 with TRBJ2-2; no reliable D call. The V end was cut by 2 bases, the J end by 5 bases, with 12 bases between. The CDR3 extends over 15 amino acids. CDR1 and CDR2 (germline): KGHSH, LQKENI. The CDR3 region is CASSPYAETTGELFF. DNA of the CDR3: TGTGCCAGCTCACCATACGCAGAAACGACCGGGGAGCTGTTTTTT. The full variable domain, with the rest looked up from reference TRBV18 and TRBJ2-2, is NAGVMQNPRHLVRRRGQEARLRCSPMKGHSHVYWYRQLPEEGLKFMVYLQKENIIDESGMPKERFSAEFPKEGPSILRIQQVVRGDSAAYFCASSPYAETTGELFFGEGSRLTVL.

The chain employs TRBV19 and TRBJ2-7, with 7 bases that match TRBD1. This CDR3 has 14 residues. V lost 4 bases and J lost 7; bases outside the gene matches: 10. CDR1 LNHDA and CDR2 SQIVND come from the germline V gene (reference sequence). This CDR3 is CASSTRQGVREQYF. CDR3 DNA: TGTGCCAGTAGTACCCGACAGGGAGTACGGGAGCAGTACTTC.

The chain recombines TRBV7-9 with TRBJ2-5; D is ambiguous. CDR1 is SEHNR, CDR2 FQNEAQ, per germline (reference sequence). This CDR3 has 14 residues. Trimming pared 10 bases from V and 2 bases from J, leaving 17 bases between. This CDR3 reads CAINKGRWQETQYF. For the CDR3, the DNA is TGTGCCATCAATAAGGGAAGGTGGCAAGAGACCCAGTACTTC.

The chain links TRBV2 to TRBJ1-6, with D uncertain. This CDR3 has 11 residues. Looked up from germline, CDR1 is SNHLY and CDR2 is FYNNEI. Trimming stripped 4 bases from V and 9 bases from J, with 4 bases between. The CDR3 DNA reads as TGTGCCAGCAGTGGTACTTCACCCCTCCACTTT. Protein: CASSGTSPLHF.